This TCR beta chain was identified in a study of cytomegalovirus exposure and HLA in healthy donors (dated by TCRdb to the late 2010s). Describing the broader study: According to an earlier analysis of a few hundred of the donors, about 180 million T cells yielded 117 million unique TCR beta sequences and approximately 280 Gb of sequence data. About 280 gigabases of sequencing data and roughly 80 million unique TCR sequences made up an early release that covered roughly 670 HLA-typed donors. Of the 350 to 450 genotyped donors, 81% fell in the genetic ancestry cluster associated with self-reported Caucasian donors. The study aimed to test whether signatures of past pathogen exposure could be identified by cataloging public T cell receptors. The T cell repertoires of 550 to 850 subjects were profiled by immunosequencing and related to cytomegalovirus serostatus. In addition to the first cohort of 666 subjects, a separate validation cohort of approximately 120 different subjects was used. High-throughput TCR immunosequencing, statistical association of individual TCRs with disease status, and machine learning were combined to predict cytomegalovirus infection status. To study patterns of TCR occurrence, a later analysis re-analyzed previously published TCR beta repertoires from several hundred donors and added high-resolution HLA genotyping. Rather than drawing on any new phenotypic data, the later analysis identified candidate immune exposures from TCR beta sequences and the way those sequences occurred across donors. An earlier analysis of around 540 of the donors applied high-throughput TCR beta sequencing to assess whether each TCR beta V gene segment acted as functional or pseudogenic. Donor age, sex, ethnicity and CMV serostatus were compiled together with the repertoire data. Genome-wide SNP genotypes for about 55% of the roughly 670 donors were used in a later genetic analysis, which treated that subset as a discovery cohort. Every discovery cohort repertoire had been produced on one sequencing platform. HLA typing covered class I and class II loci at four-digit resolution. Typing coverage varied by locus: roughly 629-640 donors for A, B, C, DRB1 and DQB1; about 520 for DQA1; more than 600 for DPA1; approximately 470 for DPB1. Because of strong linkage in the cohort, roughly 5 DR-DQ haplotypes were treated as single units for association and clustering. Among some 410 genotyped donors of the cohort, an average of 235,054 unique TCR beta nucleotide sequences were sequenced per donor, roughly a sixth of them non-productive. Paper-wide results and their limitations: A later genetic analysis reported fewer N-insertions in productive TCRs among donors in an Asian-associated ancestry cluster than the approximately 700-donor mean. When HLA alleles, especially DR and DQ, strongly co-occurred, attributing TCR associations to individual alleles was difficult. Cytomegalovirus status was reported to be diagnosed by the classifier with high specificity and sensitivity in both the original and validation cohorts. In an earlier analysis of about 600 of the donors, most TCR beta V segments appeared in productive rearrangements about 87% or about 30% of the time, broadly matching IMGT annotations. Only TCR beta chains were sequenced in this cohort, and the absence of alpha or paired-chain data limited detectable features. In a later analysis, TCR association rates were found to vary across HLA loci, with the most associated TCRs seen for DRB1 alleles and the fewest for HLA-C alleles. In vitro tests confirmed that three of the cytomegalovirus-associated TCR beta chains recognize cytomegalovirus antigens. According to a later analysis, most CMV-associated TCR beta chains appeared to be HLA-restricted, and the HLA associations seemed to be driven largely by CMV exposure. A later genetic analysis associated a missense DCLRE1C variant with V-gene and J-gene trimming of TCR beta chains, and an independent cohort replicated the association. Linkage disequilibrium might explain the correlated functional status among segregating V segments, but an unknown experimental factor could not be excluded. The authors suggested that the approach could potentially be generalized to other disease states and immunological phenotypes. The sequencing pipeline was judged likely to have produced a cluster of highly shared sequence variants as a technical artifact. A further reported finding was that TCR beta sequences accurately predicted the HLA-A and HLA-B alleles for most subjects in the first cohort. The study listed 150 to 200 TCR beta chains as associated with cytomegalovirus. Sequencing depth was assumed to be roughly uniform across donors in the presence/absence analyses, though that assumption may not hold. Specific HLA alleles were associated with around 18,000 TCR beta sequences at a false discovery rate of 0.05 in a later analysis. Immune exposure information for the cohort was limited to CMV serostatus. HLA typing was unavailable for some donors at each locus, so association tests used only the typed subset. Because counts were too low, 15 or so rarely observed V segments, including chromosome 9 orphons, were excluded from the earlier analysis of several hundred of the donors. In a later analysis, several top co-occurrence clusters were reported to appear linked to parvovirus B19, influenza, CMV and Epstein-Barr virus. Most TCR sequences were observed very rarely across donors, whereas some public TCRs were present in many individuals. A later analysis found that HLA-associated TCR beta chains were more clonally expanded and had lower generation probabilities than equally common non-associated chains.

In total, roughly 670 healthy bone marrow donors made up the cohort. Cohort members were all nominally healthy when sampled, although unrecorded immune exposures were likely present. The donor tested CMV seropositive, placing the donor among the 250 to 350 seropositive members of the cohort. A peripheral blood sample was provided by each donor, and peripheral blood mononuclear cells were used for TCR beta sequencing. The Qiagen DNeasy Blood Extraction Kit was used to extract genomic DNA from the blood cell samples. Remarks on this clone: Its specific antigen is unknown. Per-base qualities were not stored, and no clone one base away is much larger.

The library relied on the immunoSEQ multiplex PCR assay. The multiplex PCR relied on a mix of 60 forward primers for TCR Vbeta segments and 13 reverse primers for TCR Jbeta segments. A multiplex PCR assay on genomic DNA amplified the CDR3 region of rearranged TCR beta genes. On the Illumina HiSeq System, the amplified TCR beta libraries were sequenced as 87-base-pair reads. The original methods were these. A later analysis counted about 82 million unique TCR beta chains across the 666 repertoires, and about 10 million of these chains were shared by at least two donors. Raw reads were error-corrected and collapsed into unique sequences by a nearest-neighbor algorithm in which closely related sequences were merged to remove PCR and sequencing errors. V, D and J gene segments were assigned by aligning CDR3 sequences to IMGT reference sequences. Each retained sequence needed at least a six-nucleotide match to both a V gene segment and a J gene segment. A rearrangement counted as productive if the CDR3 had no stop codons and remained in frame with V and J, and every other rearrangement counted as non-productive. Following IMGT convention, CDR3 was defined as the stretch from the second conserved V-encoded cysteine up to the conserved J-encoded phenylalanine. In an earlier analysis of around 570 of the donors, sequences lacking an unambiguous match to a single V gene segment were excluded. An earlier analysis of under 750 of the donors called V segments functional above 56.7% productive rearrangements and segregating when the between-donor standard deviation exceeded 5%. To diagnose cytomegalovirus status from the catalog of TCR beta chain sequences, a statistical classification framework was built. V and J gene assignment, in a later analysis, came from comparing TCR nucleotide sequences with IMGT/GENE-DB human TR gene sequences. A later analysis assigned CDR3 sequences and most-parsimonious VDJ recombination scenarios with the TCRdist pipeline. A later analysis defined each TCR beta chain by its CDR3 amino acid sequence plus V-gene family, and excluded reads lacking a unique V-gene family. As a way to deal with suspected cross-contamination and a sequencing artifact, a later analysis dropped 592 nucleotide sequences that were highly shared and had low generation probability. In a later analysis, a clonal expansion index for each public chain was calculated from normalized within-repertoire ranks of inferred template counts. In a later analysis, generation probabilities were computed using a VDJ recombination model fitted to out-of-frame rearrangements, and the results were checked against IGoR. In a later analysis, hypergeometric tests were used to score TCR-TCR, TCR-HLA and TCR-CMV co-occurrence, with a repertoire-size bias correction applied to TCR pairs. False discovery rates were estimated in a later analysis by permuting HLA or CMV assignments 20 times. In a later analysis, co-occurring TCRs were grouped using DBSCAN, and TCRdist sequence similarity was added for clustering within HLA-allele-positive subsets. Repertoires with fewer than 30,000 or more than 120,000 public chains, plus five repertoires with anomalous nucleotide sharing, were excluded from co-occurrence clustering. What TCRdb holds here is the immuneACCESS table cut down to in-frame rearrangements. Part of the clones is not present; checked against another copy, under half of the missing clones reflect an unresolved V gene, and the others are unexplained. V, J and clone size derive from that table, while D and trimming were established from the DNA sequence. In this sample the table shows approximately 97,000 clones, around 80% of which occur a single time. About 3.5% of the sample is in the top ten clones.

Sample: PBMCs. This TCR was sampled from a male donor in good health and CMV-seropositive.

Here the CDR3 is given as CASSLASGTGVLQETQYF. The DNA sequence reads TGCGCCAGCAGCTTGGCTTCCGGGACAGGAGTCCTTCAAGAGACCCAGTACTTC. This sequence uses TRBV5-1 and TRBJ2-5, and 8 junction bases match TRBD1. Trimmed from V: 0 bases; trimmed from J: 2 bases; junction bases lacking a gene match: 12. CDR1 and CDR2 (SGHRS, YFSETQ) derive from the germline V gene. Counted from cysteine to phenylalanine, this CDR3 has 18 amino acids. The retained sequence is limited to the CDR3, 54 bases, with the frame set at the first base.